Below, one T cell receptor beta chain is given with its context. In the authors' workflow: Amplification with reference gene primers provided the estimates of nucleated cell counts. Sequencing used immunoSEQ multiplex PCR; TCRdb keeps in-frame clones, though not all of them. The V and J calls and clone size were taken over from that table, and D and trimming were inferred from the DNA. The repertoire holds more than 200,000 clones, with 80% to 90% as singletons. Germline CDR1 and CDR2: LNHDA and SQIVND (reference sequence). V was clipped by 7 bases and J by 0 bases; unmatched bases: 6. CDR3 length equals 15 residues. Living in about two dozen US areas, the participants were between about 18 and 100 years of age. Cohorts were determined from participant-reported clinical history. This specimen comes from a study of blood T cell repertoires in COVID-19. Turning to the study itself: From T cells, B-cell-depleted T cells, or PBMCs came the material, which was cDNA or gDNA.

The chain uses TRBV19 and TRBJ1-5; 7 nucleotides align to TRBD1. Sequenced: PBMCs or T cells enriched from blood (not recorded which). This clonotype originated in a woman aged 25 to 39 who had recovered from COVID-19. In nucleotides, the CDR3 is TGTGCCAGTACCCCGGCAGGGGGTAGCAATCAGCCCCAGCATTTT. This sequence encodes CASTPAGGSNQPQHF. The full variable domain, in which reference TRBV19 and TRBJ1-5 provide the parts outside the CDR3, is DGGITQSPKYLFRKEGQNVTLSCEQNLNHDAMYWYRQDPGQGLRLIYYSQIVNDFQKGDIAEGYSVSREKKESFPLTVTSAQKNPTAFYLCASTPAGGSNQPQHFGDGTRLSIL.